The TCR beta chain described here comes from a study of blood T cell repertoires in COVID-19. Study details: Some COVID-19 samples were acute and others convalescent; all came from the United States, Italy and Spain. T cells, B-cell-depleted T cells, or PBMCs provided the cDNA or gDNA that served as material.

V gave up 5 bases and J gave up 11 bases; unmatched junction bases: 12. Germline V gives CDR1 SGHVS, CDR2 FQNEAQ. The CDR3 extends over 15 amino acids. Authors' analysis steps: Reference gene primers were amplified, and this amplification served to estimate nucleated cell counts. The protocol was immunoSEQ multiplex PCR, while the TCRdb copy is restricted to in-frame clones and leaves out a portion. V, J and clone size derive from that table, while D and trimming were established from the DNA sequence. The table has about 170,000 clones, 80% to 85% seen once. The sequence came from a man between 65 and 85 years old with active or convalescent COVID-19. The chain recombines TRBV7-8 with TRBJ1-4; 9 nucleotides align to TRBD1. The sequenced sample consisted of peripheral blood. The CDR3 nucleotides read TGTGCCAGCAGCCCTCAGCCGGGACAGGGTGTCAAACTGTTTTTT. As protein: CASSPQPGQGVKLFF.